The 14 T cell receptor beta chains below come from one sample, sequenced in a study of blood T cells in healthy people across ages. Through a sample-barcoded 5' primer and a J-beta primer mix, a second PCR was run for roughly 6 to 11 cycles. TCRdb re-analysed the 5' RACE reads in MiXCR, keeping a single row per CDR3 protein. The profile shows fewer than 800,000 distinct CDR3 sequences, about 30% of them singletons. Sequenced input: blood. These receptors all come from a woman of 80 years or more in good health.

In regard to this clonotype: A read error may be the cause here, since a much bigger clone is one base away. The chain combines TRBV9 with TRBJ2-3; D gene ambiguous. Germline CDR1 is SGDLS and CDR2 is YYNGEE. The CDR3 sequence is 15 residues long. CDR3 sequence: CASSTITGSTNTQYF. In DNA, the CDR3 is TGTGCCAGCAGCACGATCACGGGTAGCACAAATACGCAGTATTTT.

This clonotype was seen a handful of times. This chain joins TRBV15 and TRBJ2-5; D perhaps matches TRBD1 (6 bases). The CDR3 totals 15 residues. The ends were cut back, 0 bases at V and 5 bases at J, with 13 bases in the middle. Germline CDR1 LNHNV, CDR2 YYDKDF (reference sequence). DNA of the CDR3: TGTGCCACCAGCAGAGAGGGGGCCCCGGGGGAGACCCAGTACTTC. It specifies CATSREGAPGETQYF.

This clonotype was observed a handful of times. V gene TRBV7-2 combines with J gene TRBJ1-5; 10 bases fit TRBD1. In germline, CDR1 is SGHTA, CDR2 FQGNSA. This CDR3 has 17 residues. V was clipped by 3 bases and J by 2 bases; unmatched bases: 7. The CDR3 reads CASSFATGGAGNQPQHF. Written as DNA, the CDR3 is TGTGCCAGCAGCTTCGCGACAGGGGGCGCGGGCAATCAGCCCCAGCATTTT.

This clonotype was seen more than once but under ten times. The chain recombines TRBV7-2 with TRBJ2-2; TRBD1 aligns across 9 bases. Germline V gives CDR1 SGHTA, CDR2 FQGNSA. The CDR3 runs to 14 residues. The junction had 2 bases not matched to a gene; V was cut back by 5 bases and J by 4 bases. This chain's CDR3 is CASSQTGGTGELFF. In DNA, the CDR3 is TGTGCCAGCAGCCAGACAGGGGGCACCGGGGAGCTGTTTTTT. The entire variable domain, with the rest obtained from reference TRBV7-2 and TRBJ2-2, is as follows: GAGVSQSPSNKVTEKGKDVELRCDPISGHTALYWYRQSLGQGLEFLIYFQGNSAPDKSGLPSDRFSAERTGGSVSTLTIQRTQQEDSAVYLCASSQTGGTGELFFGEGSRLTVL.

The chain couples TRBV6-5 to TRBJ2-7; D possibly corresponds to TRBD1 (5 bases). The germline gives CDR1 MNHEY, CDR2 SVGAGI. Trimming took 6 bases from V and 2 from J, leaving 14 bases between them. The CDR3 consists of 14 residues. The chain's CDR3 is CASRSGQGTYEQYF. Written as DNA, the CDR3 is TGTGCCAGCAGGTCGGGCCAGGGAACCTACGAGCAGTACTTC.

This clonotype was picked up a small number of times. A much larger clone differs by one base, so this may be a read error. The rearrangement uses TRBV20-1 and TRBJ2-7; D call uncertain. The germline V gene encodes CDR1 DFQATT and CDR2 SNEGSKA (reference sequence). CDR3 length equals 12 residues. CDR3 protein: CRAPRRAYEQYF. The CDR3 DNA is TGCAGGGCTCCACGCAGAGCCTACGAGCAGTACTTC.

This clonotype was counted between two and nine times. Possible read error: a much larger clone is one base away. V gene TRBV7-4 combines with J gene TRBJ2-7; D is ambiguous. The CDR3 is made up of 13 amino acids. The ends were cut back, 1 base at V and 7 bases at J, with 11 bases in the middle. CDR1 and CDR2 (germline): SGHVT, SQSDAQ. The CDR3 nucleotides are TGTGCCAGCAGCTTAGGTGGCAGGAAAGAGCAGTACTTC. Translated, it gives CASSLGGRKEQYF.

This clonotype has a count of ten or more. V is TRBV29-1 and J is TRBJ2-7; D may correspond to TRBD1 or TRBD2 (5 bases each). V lost 0 bases and J 3 bases, leaving 21 bases between the germline ends. The V gene's germline CDR1 is SQVTM and CDR2 ANQGSEA. The CDR3 covers 17 residues. The CDR3 bases are TGCAGCGTTGAAGAACGGTCACGGGACGTTGGGGGCTACGAGCAGTACTTC. This sequence encodes CSVEERSRDVGGYEQYF.

The chain combines TRBV30 with TRBJ1-5; D gene unclear. The CDR3 loop spans 13 amino acids. CDR1 and CDR2 (germline): GTSNPN, SVGIG (reference sequence). The V end was cut by 4 bases, the J end by 6 bases, with 13 bases between. The CDR3 is CAWTGGGSQPQHF. CDR3 bases: TGTGCCTGGACGGGTGGCGGTTCTCAGCCCCAGCATTTT. Together with reference TRBV30 and TRBJ1-5, the CDR3 gives the full variable domain: SQTIHQWPATLVQPVGSPLSLECTVEGTSNPNLYWYRQAAGRGLQLLFYSVGIGQISSEVPQNLSASRPQDRQFILSSKKLLLSDSGFYLCAWTGGGSQPQHFGDGTRLSIL.

This clonotype was seen repeatedly, ten times or more. The chain is built from TRBV9 and TRBJ2-3; possibly TRBD2 for D (6 bases). The CDR3 sequence is 15 residues long. V dropped 3 bases and J dropped 4 bases, with 15 bases sitting between them. Germline assignment: CDR1 SGDLS and CDR2 YYNGEE. CDR3 amino acids: CASSASTGVSDTQYF. DNA of the CDR3: TGTGCCAGCAGCGCGTCCACGGGGGTTTCAGATACGCAGTATTTT.

This chain joins TRBV20-1 and TRBJ1-1; D uncertain. CDR1 is DFQATT, CDR2 SNEGSKA, per germline (reference sequence). This CDR3 region has 14 residues. Trimming shortened V by 0 bases and J by 1 base, and 9 bases separated the two germline ends. CDR3 nucleotide sequence: TGCAGTGCTAGAGATCGGGAAGGGAACACTGAAGCTTTCTTT. Amino acids: CSARDREGNTEAFF.

The rearrangement links TRBV7-2 to TRBJ2-7; D is uncertain. Trimming removed 1 base at V and 0 bases at J, with 10 bases between. CDR1 is SGHTA and CDR2 is FQGNSA in the germline V gene. The CDR3 is made up of 15 amino acids. CDR3 in amino acids: CASSLGRVTSYEQYF. The CDR3 bases are TGTGCCAGCAGCTTAGGAAGGGTAACCTCCTACGAGCAGTACTTC.

This clonotype was found a few times. This chain links TRBV20-1 with TRBJ1-4, with D maybe TRBD1 (6 bases). Trimming pared 3 bases from V and 5 bases from J, leaving 16 bases between. From germline, CDR1 is DFQATT and CDR2 SNEGSKA (reference sequence). This CDR3 is built from 15 residues. The CDR3 DNA reads TGCAGTGCTAGCACTGAGGGCAGGGGAAATGAAAAACTGTTTTTT. Its protein product is CSASTEGRGNEKLFF.

Many counts were recorded for this clonotype. V and J are TRBV20-1 and TRBJ2-7; D is possibly TRBD2 (6 bases). The CDR3 is 12 residues long. The V gene's germline CDR1 is DFQATT and CDR2 SNEGSKA (reference sequence). Trimming left V 5 bases short and J 3 bases short, with 11 bases between. The CDR3: CSAPGGGYEQYF. The CDR3 DNA follows: TGCAGTGCTCCCGGGGGAGGCTACGAGCAGTACTTC.